A single sample gave rise to the 26 T cell receptor beta chains below, sequenced in a study of vaccination effects on CD4 cells after COVID-19. These receptors have no identified antigens. The assay was immunoSEQ multiplex PCR, and TCRdb's table has in-frame clones only and misses some. The table has 71,000 or so clones, roughly 72% seen once. Within the ViraFEST assay, antigen-specific CD4+ T cells underwent expansion with viral peptide pools prior to sequencing. Following an approximately 10-day culture, CD4+ T cells were purified. The vaccine recipients had no prior SARS-CoV-2 infection, with negative nucleocapsid antibodies. The sequencing used CD4+ T cells from PBMCs cultured with HCoV-OC43 spike peptides, collected before COVID-19 vaccination. Subset specified: HCoV-OC43 spike overlapping peptide pool stimulation. The receptors were gathered from a human donor who received a COVID-19 vaccine.

This chain's CDR3 is CASSMSGALGYTF. CDR3 sequence (DNA): TGTGCCAGTAGTATGTCGGGGGCTCTTGGCTACACCTTC. V usage is TRBV19 and J usage is TRBJ1-2; weak D call: TRBD1 (6 bases). Germline V CDR1 and CDR2: LNHDA, SQIVND (reference sequence). V lost 3 bases, J lost 7 bases, and 12 bases lay in between. The CDR3 runs to 13 residues.

This chain links TRBV4-1 with TRBJ2-5; no clear D gene. Deletions cut 1 base from V and 5 bases from J, with 8 bases between. This CDR3 has 13 amino acids. Per germline, CDR1 MGHRA and CDR2 YSYEKL. The DNA for the CDR3 is TGCGCCAGCAGCCAAGGCCCCGTGGAGACCCAGTACTTC. It yields the protein CASSQGPVETQYF.

This rearrangement joins TRBV30 to TRBJ1-5; D uncertain. This CDR3 spans 16 amino acids. CDR1 and CDR2 (germline): GTSNPN, SVGIG (reference sequence). Between the trimmed V and J ends, which lost 1 base and 0 bases, there was a span of 13 bases. Written as DNA, the CDR3 is TGTGCCTGGAGTGAAAGGTGGGCAAATAGCAATCAGCCCCAGCATTTT. Its protein product is CAWSERWANSNQPQHF. Looking up the rest from reference TRBV30 and TRBJ1-5 gives the full variable domain: SQTIHQWPATLVQPVGSPLSLECTVEGTSNPNLYWYRQAAGRGLQLLFYSVGIGQISSEVPQNLSASRPQDRQFILSSKKLLLSDSGFYLCAWSERWANSNQPQHFGDGTRLSIL.

CDR3 in DNA: TGTGCCAGCAGCGGACAGTCCTACAATGAGCAGTTCTTC. This codes for CASSGQSYNEQFF. V gene TRBV6-5 combines with J gene TRBJ2-1, with D possibly TRBD1 on 6 matching bases. The germline V gene encodes CDR1 MNHEY and CDR2 SVGAGI. CDR3 length equals 13 residues. Deletions cut 6 bases from V and 1 base from J, with 7 bases between.

The V and J genes are TRBV12-3 or TRBV12-4 and TRBJ1-1; maybe TRBD1 (5 bases). There are 12 residues in the CDR3. V was pared by 6 bases and J by 3 bases, with 8 bases between. The CDR3 sequence is CASRSTDTEAFF. CDR3 nucleotides: TGTGCCAGCAGGTCGACAGACACTGAAGCTTTCTTT.

The chain uses TRBV5-5 and TRBJ2-1, with 10 bases lining up with TRBD2. V trimming: 6 bases; J trimming: 0 bases; junction bases outside the gene matches: 6. The length of the CDR3 is 16 residues. Germline CDR1 and CDR2: SGHKS and YYEKEE (reference sequence). CDR3 loop: CASTKSGGASYNEQFF. The CDR3 DNA reads as TGTGCCAGCACCAAAAGCGGGGGGGCCTCCTACAATGAGCAGTTCTTC.

The CDR3 reads CASSYSGQQFNTEAFF. CDR3 bases: TGTGCCAGCAGTTACTCGGGGCAGCAGTTTAACACTGAAGCTTTCTTT. The genes are TRBV6-5 and TRBJ1-1; D perhaps matches TRBD1 (5 bases). V lost 0 bases to trimming and J lost 2 bases, with 13 bases between them. The CDR3 totals 16 residues. Germline CDR1 is MNHEY and CDR2 is SVGAGI.

This chain connects TRBV27 to TRBJ1-1; D unresolved. Germline V gives CDR1 MNHEY, CDR2 SMNVEV (reference sequence). Trimming pared 5 bases from V and 0 bases from J, leaving 19 bases between. The CDR3 totals 17 residues. CDR3: CASSPGGRVVLNTEAFF. In nucleotides, the CDR3 is TGTGCCAGCAGTCCTGGCGGCCGGGTTGTTTTGAACACTGAAGCTTTCTTT.

The chain uses TRBV15 and TRBJ2-6; D remains ambiguous. The CDR3 is made up of 15 amino acids. Germline CDR1 reads LNHNV; CDR2 reads YYDKDF (reference sequence). V lost 4 bases and J 2 bases, leaving 9 bases between the germline ends. The CDR3 DNA follows: TGTGCCACCAGCAAGGCCGAGGCTGGGGCCAACGTCCTGACTTTC. Residues: CATSKAEAGANVLTF. Combining the CDR3 with reference TRBV15 and TRBJ2-6 gives the whole variable domain DAMVIQNPRYQVTQFGKPVTLSCSQTLNHNVMYWYQQKSSQAPKLLFHYYDKDFNNEADTPDNFQSRRPNTSFCFLDIRSPGLGDTAMYLCATSKAEAGANVLTFGAGSRLTVL.

The CDR3 bases are TGTGCCAGCAGCGTAGTTTGGGGTGAGCAGTTCTTC. Translated: CASSVVWGEQFF. The chain employs TRBV9 and TRBJ2-1; D is uncertain. Germline CDR1 reads SGDLS; CDR2 reads YYNGEE. V lost 0 bases and J lost 9, with 7 bases in between. The CDR3 spans 12 residues.

The sample holds one count of this clone. The chain has TRBV14 and TRBJ2-3; no reliable D call. Germline CDR1 reads SGHDN; CDR2 reads FVKESK. The CDR3 totals 14 residues. Trimming stripped 4 bases from V and 6 bases from J, with 14 bases between. The CDR3 bases are TGTGCCAGCAGCCTTCAGATCTCTCGGGATACGCAGTATTTT. Its protein is CASSLQISRDTQYF.

The chain is built from TRBV6-4 and TRBJ1-2; TRBD1 agrees at 10 bases. V dropped 6 bases and J dropped 2; count of bases not matched to a gene: 3. Germline V lookup: CDR1 MRHNA, CDR2 SNTAGT. The CDR3 totals 14 residues. In nucleotides, the CDR3 is TGTGCCAGCAGACCGGGACAGGGGAACTATGGCTACACCTTC. Amino acid sequence: CASRPGQGNYGYTF.

CDR3 sequence (DNA): TGTGCCAGCAGCTCCCAGCTTCCGGGTCTCGACTCTGGGGCCAACGTCCTGACTTTC. Translation: CASSSQLPGLDSGANVLTF. The genes are TRBV7-6 and TRBJ2-6, with D unresolved. In germline, CDR1 is SGHVS, CDR2 FNYEAQ. The CDR3 length is 19 residues. The ends were cut back, 4 bases at V and 0 bases at J, with 19 bases in the middle.

The CDR3 DNA follows: TGTGCCAGCAGTGAGGCTCTCCCCCCTGGGACAGGGGAAGAGACCCAGTACTTC. Its translation: CASSEALPPGTGEETQYF. The chain has TRBV25-1 and TRBJ2-5; TRBD1 matches 10 bases. The junction had 13 bases not matched to a gene; V was cut back by 3 bases and J by 3 bases. Germline V gene data show CDR1 as MGHDK and CDR2 as SYGVNS. There are 18 residues in the CDR3.

The chain combines TRBV3-1 (or the pseudogene TRBV3-2) with TRBJ1-6, with a possible D match to TRBD1 (6 bases). The CDR3 extends over 15 amino acids. Germline-derived CDR1 and CDR2 are LGHDT and YNNKEL (reference sequence). V shed 2 bases and J shed 8 bases, with 13 bases lying between them. The CDR3: CASSQPGAQDSPLHF. In DNA form, the CDR3 reads TGTGCCAGCAGCCAACCAGGGGCACAAGATTCACCCCTCCACTTT.

The chain has TRBV12-3 or TRBV12-4 and TRBJ1-4; TRBD1 aligns across 8 bases. The V segment lost 6 bases and the J segment 6 bases; nucleotides outside the gene matches: 3. This CDR3 has 13 residues. The CDR3 DNA reads TGTGCCAGCAGAGGACAGGGCGATGAAAAACTGTTTTTT. Its translation is CASRGQGDEKLFF.

The J gene is TRBJ1-4, the V gene TRBV4-1, with 8 bases identical to TRBD1. The CDR3 spans 16 residues. The V gene's germline CDR1 is MGHRA and CDR2 YSYEKL. Trimming at V came to 1 base and at J to 4 bases, leaving 5 bases not matched to a gene. For the CDR3, the DNA is TGCGCCAGCAGCCAAGGCCAGGACAGGGTTAATGAAAAACTGTTTTTT. Translated: CASSQGQDRVNEKLFF.

The chain carries TRBV6-6 and TRBJ2-3; either TRBD1 or TRBD2 may fit D (5 bases each). Per germline, CDR1 MNHNY and CDR2 SVGAGI (reference sequence). The V gene lost 3 bases and the J gene lost 1 base, with 14 bases spanning the gap. The CDR3 sequence is 16 residues long. The CDR3 DNA reads as TGTGCCAGCAGTTATTATGGGGGACGGGGCACAGATACGCAGTATTTT. As protein: CASSYYGGRGTDTQYF.

The chain joins TRBV5-1 to TRBJ1-4; tentatively, D is TRBD1 (5 bases). The V and J ends lost 3 bases and 7 bases respectively, with 13 bases between them. Germline CDR1 and CDR2: SGHRS and YFSETQ. The CDR3 extends over 14 amino acids. The CDR3 nucleotides are TGCGCCAGCAGCTGGGGCCCCGGGGGTGAAAAACTGTTTTTT. The encoded protein is CASSWGPGGEKLFF.

The gene calls are TRBV18 and TRBJ1-5; D uncertain. This CDR3 has 15 residues. V lost 3 bases and J lost 9, with 18 bases in between. Per the germline V gene, CDR1 is KGHSH and CDR2 is LQKENI. In DNA, the CDR3 is TGTGCCAGCTCACCGGCGACCGGGCCCGAAGGGCCCCAGCATTTT. It translates to CASSPATGPEGPQHF.

The J gene is TRBJ2-2, the V gene TRBV18, with D possibly being TRBD1 or TRBD2 (5 bases each). Germline V lookup: CDR1 KGHSH, CDR2 LQKENI. The length of the CDR3 is 15 residues. V gave up 2 bases and J gave up 4 bases, with 11 bases separating them. In DNA form, the CDR3 reads TGTGCCAGCTCACCATTTCAGGGAGCCACCGGGGAGCTGTTTTTT. It is translated as CASSPFQGATGELFF.

The J gene is TRBJ2-5, the V gene TRBV18; 12 nucleotides align to TRBD1. The CDR3 loop spans 17 amino acids. CDR1 is KGHSH, CDR2 LQKENI, per germline. Trimming cost V 2 bases and J 3 bases; bases outside gene matches: 7. In nucleotides, the CDR3 is TGTGCCAGCTCACCATGGGACAGGGGGCGCGGGGAAGAGACCCAGTACTTC. Encoded protein: CASSPWDRGRGEETQYF. Full variable domain (outside the CDR3, taken from reference TRBV18 and TRBJ2-5): NAGVMQNPRHLVRRRGQEARLRCSPMKGHSHVYWYRQLPEEGLKFMVYLQKENIIDESGMPKERFSAEFPKEGPSILRIQQVVRGDSAAYFCASSPWDRGRGEETQYFGPGTRLLVL.

The chain carries TRBV5-6 and TRBJ1-5; D is undetermined. The CDR3 covers 15 residues. The V gene's germline CDR1 is SGHDT and CDR2 YYEEEE. Trimming removed 5 bases from V and 3 bases from J, with 15 bases in between. CDR3 protein: CASSSSVGPNQPQHF. The CDR3 DNA sequence: TGTGCCAGCAGTTCCTCAGTGGGCCCCAATCAGCCCCAGCATTTT. Filled out from reference TRBV5-6 and TRBJ1-5, the complete variable domain reads DAGVTQSPTHLIKTRGQQVTLRCSPKSGHDTVSWYQQALGQGPQFIFQYYEEEERQRGNFPDRFSGHQFPNYSSELNVNALLLGDSALYLCASSSSVGPNQPQHFGDGTRLSIL.

This chain joins TRBV7-9 and TRBJ1-1, with 10 bases fitting TRBD1. Germline V CDR1 and CDR2: SEHNR, FQNEAQ (reference sequence). The CDR3 spans 14 residues. The trim removed 3 bases at V and 4 bases at J, leaving 2 bases unmatched. The CDR3 bases are TGTGCCAGCAGCTTGGGACAGGGGAGCACTGAAGCTTTCTTT. Translating gives CASSLGQGSTEAFF.

The V and J genes are TRBV21-1 and TRBJ1-5. TRBV21-1 is marked as a pseudogene. The CDR3 is 17 amino acids. The CDR3 sequence is CASSKVLARYSNQPQHF. CDR3 coding DNA: TGTGCCAGCAGCAAAGTTTTAGCCAGGTATAGCAATCAGCCCCAGCATTTT.

This clone has a handful of counts. This chain links TRBV29-1 with TRBJ1-1; tentative D call: TRBD1 (6 bases). CDR1 SQVTM and CDR2 ANQGSEA come from the germline V gene. The CDR3 is 12 amino acids. Trimming pared 3 bases from V and 5 bases from J, leaving 10 bases between. CDR3 sequence reads: CSVDPGATEAFF. The CDR3 region has the DNA TGCAGCGTTGACCCGGGGGCTACTGAAGCTTTCTTT.